The sequence of this TCR beta chain was determined in a study of CD8 T cells in ankylosing spondylitis. The table lists this clonotype with a few counts. Its specificity is unknown. CDR1 and CDR2 from the germline V gene are SGHRS and YFSETQ. This CDR3 has 14 residues. V lost 4 bases and J lost 3; bases outside the gene matches: 4. Study results and caveats: The clones that were linked to disease were reported to be significantly enriched in matched synovial fluid samples from ankylosing spondylitis patients. Disease-linked clones displayed a CD8+ phenotype and appeared relatively rarely in peripheral blood. Past research had described some motif variants in reactive arthritis synovial fluid and blood.

Quantitative 5'-RACE with molecular barcodes generated TCR beta libraries. TCRdb used MiXCR to reprocess the 5' RACE reads, holding one entry per CDR3 protein. In the table there are about 160,000 distinct CDR3 sequences, approximately 16% of which are singletons. The J gene is TRBJ2-1, the V gene TRBV5-1; TRBD2 matches 7 bases. This clonotype originated in a male donor with ankylosing spondylitis or in good health (not recorded which). Material: blood, either unsorted or a sorted T cell fraction (not recorded which). CDR3 sequence reads: CASSRRDYYNEQFF. CDR3 DNA: TGCGCCAGCAGCCGTAGGGACTACTACAATGAGCAGTTCTTC. Drawing the rest from reference TRBV5-1 and TRBJ2-1, the complete variable domain is KAGVTQTPRYLIKTRGQQVTLSCSPISGHRSVSWYQQTPGQGLQFLFEYFSETQRNKGNFPGRFSGRQFSNSRSEMNVSTLELGDSALYLCASSRRDYYNEQFFGPGTRLTVL.